The source of this T cell receptor (beta chain) is a study of cytomegalovirus exposure and HLA in healthy donors. Study conclusions and caveats: Most observed TCR sequences were rare, whereas some public TCRs were detected in many donors.

Remarks on this clone: Its antigen is still unknown.

Primers included in the PCR were 60 Vbeta and 13 Jbeta primers. Some clones are missing from TCRdb's copy, which holds only in-frame ones; the method was immunoSEQ multiplex PCR. The profile covers about 90,000 clones, with 60% to 85% appearing a single time and approximately 4.2% taken by the ten largest. Input material: PBMCs. The sequence derives from a woman in her thirties or forties in good health and CMV-seropositive.

The DNA of the CDR3 is TGTGCCATCAGCCTAGACAATGAGCAGTTCTTC. This gives the protein CAISLDNEQFF. The chain links TRBV10-3 to TRBJ2-1; no definite D call. V was clipped by 6 bases and J by 5 bases, with 5 bases between them. This CDR3 spans 11 amino acids. Germline V lookup: CDR1 ENHRY, CDR2 SYGVKD.